This T cell receptor beta chain was retrieved from a study of PD-L1 blockade in urothelial cancer. Study in general: At 6 weeks and at 3 weeks (second dose) after treatment start, blood was analyzed. Specimens of blood held a median count of 141,255 T cells.

Locally advanced or metastatic urothelial carcinoma affected all patients. Each PCR reaction had synthetic TCR analog templates spiked into it. Produced via immunoSEQ multiplex PCR; TCRdb's table is partial and in-frame only. The table has about 71,000 clones, approximately 88% seen once. The V segment lost 5 bases and the J segment 5 bases; nucleotides outside the gene matches: 5. CDR1 and CDR2 (germline): SNHLY, FYNNEI. The CDR3 sequence is 13 residues long. This specimen consisted of PBMCs, obtained around atezolizumab (anti-PD-L1) treatment. The gene calls are TRBV2 and TRBJ1-1, with 7 bases lining up with TRBD1. The clonotype comes from a man between 60 and 75 years old with urothelial cancer. The CDR3 region is CASSPSGGTEAFF. CDR3 nucleotides: TGTGCCAGCAGTCCTTCAGGGGGGACTGAAGCTTTCTTT.